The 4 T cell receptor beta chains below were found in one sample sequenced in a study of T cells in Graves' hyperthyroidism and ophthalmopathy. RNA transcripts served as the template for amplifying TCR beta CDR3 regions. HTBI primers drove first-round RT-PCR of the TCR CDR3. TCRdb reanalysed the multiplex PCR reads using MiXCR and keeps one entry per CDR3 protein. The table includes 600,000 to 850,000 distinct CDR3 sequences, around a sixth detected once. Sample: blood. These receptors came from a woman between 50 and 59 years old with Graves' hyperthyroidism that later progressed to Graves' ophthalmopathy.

The CDR3 DNA is TGCGCCAGCAGCTTGGCTTCACAAGGGGAACCTGGAAACACCATATATTTT. It translates to CASSLASQGEPGNTIYF. This rearrangement joins TRBV5-1 to TRBJ1-3, with a weak D call TRBD1 (5 bases). The V gene lost 0 bases and the J gene lost 2 bases, with 15 bases spanning the gap. This CDR3 is 17 amino acids long. Per the germline V gene, CDR1 is SGHRS and CDR2 is YFSETQ.

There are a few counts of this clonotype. The CDR3 nucleotides are TGCGCCACCGGGGACAGACGGTCCACTGAAGCTTTCTTT. Residues: CATGDRRSTEAFF. The chain employs TRBV4-1 and TRBJ1-1; 7 nucleotides agree with TRBD1. The CDR3 contains 13 residues. Germline V gene sequence: CDR1 MGHRA, CDR2 YSYEKL. J lost 4 bases, V lost 10 bases, and 9 bases had no gene match.

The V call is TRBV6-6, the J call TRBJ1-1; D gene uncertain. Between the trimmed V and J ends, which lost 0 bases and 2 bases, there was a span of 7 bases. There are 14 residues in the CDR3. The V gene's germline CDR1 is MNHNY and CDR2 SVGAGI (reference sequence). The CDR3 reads CASSYSRTNTEAFF. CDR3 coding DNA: TGTGCCAGCAGTTACTCGAGGACCAACACTGAAGCTTTCTTT.

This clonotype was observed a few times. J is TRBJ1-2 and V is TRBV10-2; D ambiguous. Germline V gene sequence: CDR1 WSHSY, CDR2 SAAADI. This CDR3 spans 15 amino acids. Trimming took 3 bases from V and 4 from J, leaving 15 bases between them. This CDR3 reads CASSDEGTSSYGYTF. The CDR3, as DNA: TGCGCCAGCAGTGATGAGGGAACCTCTAGCTATGGCTACACCTTC.